What follows is one T cell receptor (beta chain) and its context. This table comes from immunoSEQ multiplex PCR, and its TCRdb copy is limited to in-frame clones, with some not included. The data contain around 30,000 clones, about 91% of them seen just once; the ten biggest clones take up 0.8%. These data are taken from a study of T cell changes during pregnancy in multiple sclerosis. CDR1 and CDR2 from the germline V gene are ENHRY and SYGVKD. V lost 4 bases to trimming and J lost 6 bases; unmatched junction nucleotides: 7. This CDR3 contains 14 residues. The clonotype comes from a female donor with multiple sclerosis, enrolled in a pregnancy study. The sequencing here drew on CD4+ T cells from peripheral blood mononuclear cells, taken in the second trimester of pregnancy. The chain joins TRBV10-3 to TRBJ1-2; 8 bases line up with TRBD1. As DNA, the CDR3 is TGTGCCATCAGTGTAGGACAGGGTCTCGATGGCTACACCTTC. Its translation: CAISVGQGLDGYTF.